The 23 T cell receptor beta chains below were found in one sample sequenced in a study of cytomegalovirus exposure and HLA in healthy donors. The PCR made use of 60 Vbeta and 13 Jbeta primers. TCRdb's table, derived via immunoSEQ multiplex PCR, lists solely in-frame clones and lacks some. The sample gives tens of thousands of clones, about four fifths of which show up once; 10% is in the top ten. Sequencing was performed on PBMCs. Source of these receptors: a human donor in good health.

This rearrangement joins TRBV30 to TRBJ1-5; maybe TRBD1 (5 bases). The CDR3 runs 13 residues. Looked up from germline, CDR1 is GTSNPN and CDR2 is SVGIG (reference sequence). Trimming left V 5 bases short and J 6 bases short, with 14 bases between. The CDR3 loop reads CAWGPGKIQPQHF. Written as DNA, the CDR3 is TGTGCCTGGGGACCAGGGAAGATTCAGCCCCAGCATTTT.

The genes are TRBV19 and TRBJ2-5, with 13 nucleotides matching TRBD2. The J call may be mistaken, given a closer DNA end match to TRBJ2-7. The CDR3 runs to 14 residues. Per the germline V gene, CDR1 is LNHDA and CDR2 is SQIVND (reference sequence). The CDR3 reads CASSGLAGANEQYF. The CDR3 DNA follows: TGTGCCAGTAGTGGACTAGCGGGAGCAAACGAGCAGTACTTC.

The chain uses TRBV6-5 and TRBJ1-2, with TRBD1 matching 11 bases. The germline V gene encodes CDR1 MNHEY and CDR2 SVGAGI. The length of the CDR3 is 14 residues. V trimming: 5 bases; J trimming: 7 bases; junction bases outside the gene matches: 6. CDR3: CASSPDRGRGGYTF. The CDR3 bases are TGTGCCAGCAGTCCGGACAGGGGGCGAGGTGGCTACACCTTC.

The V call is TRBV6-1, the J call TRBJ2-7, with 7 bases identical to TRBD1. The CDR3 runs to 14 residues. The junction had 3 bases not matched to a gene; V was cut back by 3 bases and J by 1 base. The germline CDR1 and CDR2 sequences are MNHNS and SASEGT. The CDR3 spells CASSEDRRSYEQYF. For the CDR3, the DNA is TGTGCCAGCAGTGAGGACAGGAGATCCTACGAGCAGTACTTC.

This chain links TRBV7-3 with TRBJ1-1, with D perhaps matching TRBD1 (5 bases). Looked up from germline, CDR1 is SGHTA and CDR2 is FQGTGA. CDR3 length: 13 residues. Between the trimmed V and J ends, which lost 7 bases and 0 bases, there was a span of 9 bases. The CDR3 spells CASTLGVNTEAFF. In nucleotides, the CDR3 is TGTGCCAGCACCCTAGGGGTGAACACTGAAGCTTTCTTT.

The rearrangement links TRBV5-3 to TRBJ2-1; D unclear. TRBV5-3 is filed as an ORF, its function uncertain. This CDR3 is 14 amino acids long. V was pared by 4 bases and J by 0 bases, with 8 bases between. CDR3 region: CARSDGASYNEQFF. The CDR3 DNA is TGTGCCAGAAGCGACGGAGCCTCCTACAATGAGCAGTTCTTC.

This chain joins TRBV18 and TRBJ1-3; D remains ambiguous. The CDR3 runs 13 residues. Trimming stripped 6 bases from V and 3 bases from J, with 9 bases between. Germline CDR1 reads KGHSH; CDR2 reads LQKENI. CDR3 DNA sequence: TGTGCCAGCTCCCCTAGCTTTGGAAACACCATATATTTT. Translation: CASSPSFGNTIYF.

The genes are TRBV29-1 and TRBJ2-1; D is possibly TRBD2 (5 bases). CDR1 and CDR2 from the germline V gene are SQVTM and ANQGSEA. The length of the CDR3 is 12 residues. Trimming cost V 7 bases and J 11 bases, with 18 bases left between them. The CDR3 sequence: CSARTQQLQQFF. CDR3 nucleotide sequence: TGCAGCGCCCGGACTCAGCAGCTCCAGCAGTTCTTC.

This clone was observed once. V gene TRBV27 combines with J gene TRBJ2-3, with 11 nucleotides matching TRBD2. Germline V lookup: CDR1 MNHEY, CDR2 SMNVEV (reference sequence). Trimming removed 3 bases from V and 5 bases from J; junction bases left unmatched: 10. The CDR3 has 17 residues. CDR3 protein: CASSFQTSGSREDTQYF. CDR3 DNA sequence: TGTGCCAGCAGTTTTCAAACTAGCGGGAGTAGGGAAGATACGCAGTATTTT.

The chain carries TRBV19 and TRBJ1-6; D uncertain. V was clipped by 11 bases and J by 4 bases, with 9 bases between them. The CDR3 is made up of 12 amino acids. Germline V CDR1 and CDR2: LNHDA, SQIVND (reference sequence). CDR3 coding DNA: TGTGCCGCCAGATCTTATAATTCACCCCTCCACTTT. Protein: CAARSYNSPLHF. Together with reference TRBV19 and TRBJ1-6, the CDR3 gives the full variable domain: DGGITQSPKYLFRKEGQNVTLSCEQNLNHDAMYWYRQDPGQGLRLIYYSQIVNDFQKGDIAEGYSVSREKKESFPLTVTSAQKNPTAFYLCAARSYNSPLHFGNGTRLTVT.

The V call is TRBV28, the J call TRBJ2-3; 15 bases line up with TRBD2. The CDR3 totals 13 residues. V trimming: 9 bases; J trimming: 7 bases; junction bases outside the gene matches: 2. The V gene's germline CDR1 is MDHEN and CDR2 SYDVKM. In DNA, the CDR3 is TGTGCCAGTGGGACTAGCGGGAGGAATACGCAGTATTTT. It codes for CASGTSGRNTQYF.

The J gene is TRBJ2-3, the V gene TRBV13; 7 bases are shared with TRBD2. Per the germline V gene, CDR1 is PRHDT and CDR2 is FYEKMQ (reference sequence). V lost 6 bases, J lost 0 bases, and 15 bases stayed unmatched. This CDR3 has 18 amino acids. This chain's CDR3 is CASSSLWAGASSTDTQYF. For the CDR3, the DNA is TGTGCCAGCAGTTCCCTTTGGGCGGGAGCCTCTAGCACAGATACGCAGTATTTT.

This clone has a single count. The CDR3 loop is CASSYPTSGETQYF. The CDR3 nucleotides read TGTGCCAGCAGTTACCCTACTTCGGGGGAGACCCAGTACTTC. The chain carries TRBV6-5 and TRBJ2-5; D is possibly TRBD2 (5 bases). Trimming took off 2 bases at V and 5 bases at J, with 12 bases between the two ends. The CDR3 totals 14 residues. Germline values: CDR1 MNHEY, CDR2 SVGAGI.

The CDR3 region has the DNA TGTGCCAGCAGCTTAGGTGGGGCGGCAGATACGCAGTATTTT. Encoded protein: CASSLGGAADTQYF. This chain connects TRBV11-2 to TRBJ2-3; the D gene is possibly TRBD1 (5 bases). Between the trimmed V and J ends, which lost 1 base and 4 bases, there was a span of 9 bases. This CDR3 contains 14 residues. Germline CDR1 SGHAT, CDR2 FQNNGV.

CDR3 protein: CASSYASGNQETQYF. The CDR3 DNA follows: TGTGCCAGCAGTTACGCTAGCGGAAACCAAGAGACCCAGTACTTC. The chain has TRBV28 and TRBJ2-5, with 7 bases fitting TRBD2. V lost 4 bases and J lost 0; bases outside the gene matches: 5. Germline V CDR1 and CDR2: MDHEN, SYDVKM. The CDR3 runs 15 residues.

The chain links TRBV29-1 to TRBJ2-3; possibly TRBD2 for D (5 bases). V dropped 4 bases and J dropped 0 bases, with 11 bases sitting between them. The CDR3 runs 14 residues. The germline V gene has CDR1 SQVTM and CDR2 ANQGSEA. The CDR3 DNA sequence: TGCAGCGTTGGGATAGCGCCAAGCACAGATACGCAGTATTTT. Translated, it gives CSVGIAPSTDTQYF.

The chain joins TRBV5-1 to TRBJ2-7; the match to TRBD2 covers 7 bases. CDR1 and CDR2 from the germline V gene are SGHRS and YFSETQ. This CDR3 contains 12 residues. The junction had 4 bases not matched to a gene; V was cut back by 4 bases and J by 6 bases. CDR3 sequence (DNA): TGCGCCAGCAGCCCGGGGGGAGGCGAGCAGTACTTC. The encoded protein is CASSPGGGEQYF.

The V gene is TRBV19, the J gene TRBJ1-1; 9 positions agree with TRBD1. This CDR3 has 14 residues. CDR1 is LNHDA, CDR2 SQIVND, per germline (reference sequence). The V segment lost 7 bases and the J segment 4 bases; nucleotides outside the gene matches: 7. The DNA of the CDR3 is TGTGCCAGTATCCAACAGGGGGCGCGCACTGAAGCTTTCTTT. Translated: CASIQQGARTEAFF.

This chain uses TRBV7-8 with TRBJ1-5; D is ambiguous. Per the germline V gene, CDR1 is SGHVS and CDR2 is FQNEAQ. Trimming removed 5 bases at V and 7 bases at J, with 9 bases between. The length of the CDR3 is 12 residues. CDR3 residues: CASSERSQPQHF. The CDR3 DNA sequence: TGTGCCAGCAGCGAGAGGTCACAGCCCCAGCATTTT. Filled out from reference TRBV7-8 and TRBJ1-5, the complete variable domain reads GAGVSQSPRYKVAKRGQDVALRCDPISGHVSLFWYQQALGQGPEFLTYFQNEAQLDKSGLPSDRFFAERPEGSVSTLKIQRTQQEDSAVYLCASSERSQPQHFGDGTRLSIL.

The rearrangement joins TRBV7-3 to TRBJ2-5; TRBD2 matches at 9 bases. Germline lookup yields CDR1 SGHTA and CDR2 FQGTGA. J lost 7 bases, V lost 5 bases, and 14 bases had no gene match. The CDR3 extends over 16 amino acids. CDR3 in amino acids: CASSPGGLADGATQYF. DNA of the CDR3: TGTGCCAGCAGCCCTGGGGGACTAGCTGATGGGGCGACCCAGTACTTC.

The CDR3 region is CASSQDTRNTEAFF. Written as DNA, the CDR3 is TGCGCCAGCAGCCAAGATACGCGGAACACTGAAGCTTTCTTT. The V call is TRBV4-3, the J call TRBJ1-1; no clear D gene. CDR3 length: 14 amino acids. V gave up 0 bases and J gave up 1 base, with 6 bases separating them. Germline V CDR1 and CDR2: LGHNA, YSLEER.

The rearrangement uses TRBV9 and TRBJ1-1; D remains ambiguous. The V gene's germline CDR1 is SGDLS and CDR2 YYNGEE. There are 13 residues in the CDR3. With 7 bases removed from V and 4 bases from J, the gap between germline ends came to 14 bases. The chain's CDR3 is CASRGASRTEAFF. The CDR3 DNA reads TGTGCCAGCCGCGGAGCAAGCCGCACTGAAGCTTTCTTT.

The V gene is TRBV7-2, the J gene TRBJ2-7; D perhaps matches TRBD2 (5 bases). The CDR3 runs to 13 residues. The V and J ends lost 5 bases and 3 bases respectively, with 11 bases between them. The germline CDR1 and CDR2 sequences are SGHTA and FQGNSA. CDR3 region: CASSPRVIYEQYF. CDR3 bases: TGTGCCAGCAGCCCGAGGGTGATCTACGAGCAGTACTTC.